This T cell receptor (beta chain) was sequenced in a study of radiotherapy plus CTLA-4 blockade in lung cancer (dated by TCRdb to the late 2010s). With respect to the entire study: Objective responses occurred in about 19% of enrolled patients, and around 29% achieved disease control. The paper as a whole reports these results and caveats: TCR clones derived from tumors expanded in peripheral blood after treatment with radiotherapy and ipilimumab. The strongest predictors of response, as reported, were early dynamic changes in blood T cell clones along with a rise in serum interferon-beta after radiation.

In this study, focal radiation therapy paired with CTLA-4 blockade (ipilimumab) was tested in patients who had chemo-refractory metastatic non-small-cell lung cancer. Measured from the cysteine to the phenylalanine, the CDR3 is 13 residues long. Only the CDR3 portion is preserved as DNA: 39 bases, with reading frame beginning at the first base. The germline V gene yields SGHRS for CDR1 and YFSETQ for CDR2. At the junction V is shortened by 1 base and J by 1 base, with 5 bases in between. Comments on this clone: Its antigen remains undetermined. Base-call qualities are not available, and no considerably larger clone is one nucleotide away.

Libraries were built with the immunoSEQ multiplex PCR assay. Imported from immuneACCESS, the table was reduced by TCRdb to in-frame sequences with V and J called. These copies leave out some clones; in studies compared against another copy, an unresolved V gene accounts for under half, and the cause of the remainder is not known. This sample comprises about 70,000 clones, around three quarters of them detected only once. The ten most abundant clones make up 10% of the sample. The source is a human donor with non-small cell lung cancer who had a complete response to radiotherapy plus ipilimumab. Rearrangement joined TRBV5-1 to TRBJ1-1; no confident D gene assignment can be made. Material: peripheral blood, obtained from a patient treated with radiotherapy plus ipilimumab. The CDR3 region has the sequence CASSLRGNTEAFF. In nucleotides, the sequence is TGCGCCAGCAGCTTGAGAGGGAACACTGAAGCTTTCTTT.